Each of the 8 T cell receptor beta chains below was sequenced from the same sample in a study of shared clonotypes between healthy human individuals. Naivety among CD8 cells was defined by CD45RO negativity and positive CCR7 selection, thereby excluding terminally differentiated effector memory CD45RA+ cells. Clones were read by immunoSEQ multiplex PCR, and TCRdb kept only the in-frame ones, dropping some. The repertoire holds about 1,900,000 clones, roughly 95% seen once, with approximately 1% in the top ten. The sequenced material came from naive CD8+ T cells sorted from blood. The receptors shown here come from a young man in good health.

This clone was seen once. V gene TRBV4-3 combines with J gene TRBJ1-6; a possible D gene is TRBD1 (6 bases). Germline V gene data show CDR1 as LGHNA and CDR2 as YSLEER. Deletions cut 5 bases from V and 6 bases from J, with 17 bases between. This CDR3 has 16 amino acids. The CDR3 loop reads CASSRVQGGSNSPLHF. The CDR3 bases are TGCGCCAGCAGCAGGGTACAGGGAGGGAGTAATTCACCCCTCCACTTT.

The V call is TRBV27, the J call TRBJ2-7, with 10 bases matching TRBD1. J was trimmed by 4 bases and V by 3 bases; bases with no gene match: 9. Looked up from germline, CDR1 is MNHEY and CDR2 is SMNVEV (reference sequence). This CDR3 is 16 amino acids long. CDR3 sequence: CASSFSVGQGLYEQYF. The CDR3 coding sequence is TGTGCCAGCAGTTTCTCCGTGGGACAGGGGCTGTACGAGCAGTACTTC.

This clone showed up just once. Other DNA sequences from this sample encode an identical CDR3 as well. The CDR3 region has the DNA TGTGCCAGCAGCGTGGGACTAGCGGCCTACGAGCAGTACTTC. Its translation: CASSVGLAAYEQYF. V gene TRBV9 combines with J gene TRBJ2-7; 11 bases line up with TRBD2. CDR1 SGDLS and CDR2 YYNGEE come from the germline V gene. CDR3 length equals 14 residues. J gave up 2 bases and V 2 bases, and 0 bases lay outside the gene matches.

CDR3 region: CASRREGPPYEQYF. In nucleotides, the CDR3 is TGCGCCAGCAGAAGAGAAGGGCCCCCCTACGAGCAGTACTTC. V and J are TRBV4-1 and TRBJ2-7; D gene unclear. Trimming took 6 bases from V and 2 from J, leaving 14 bases between them. This CDR3 has 14 amino acids. From germline, CDR1 is MGHRA and CDR2 YSYEKL.

The genes are TRBV29-1 and TRBJ2-7; 8 bases are shared with TRBD1. V lost 3 bases, J lost 0 bases, and 10 bases stayed unmatched. Germline V gene sequence: CDR1 SQVTM, CDR2 ANQGSEA. The CDR3 extends over 16 amino acids. As DNA, the CDR3 is TGCAGCGTTGAGCACGGGACAGGCTCGGGCTCCTACGAGCAGTACTTC. Its translation: CSVEHGTGSGSYEQYF.

J is TRBJ1-4 and V is TRBV19; D is undetermined. The V end lost 3 bases, the J end lost 5 bases, and 10 bases lay between the germline ends. Germline-derived CDR1 and CDR2 are LNHDA and SQIVND (reference sequence). CDR3 length: 14 amino acids. CDR3 in amino acids: CASSMVRGNEKLFF. In DNA, the CDR3 is TGTGCCAGTAGTATGGTCAGAGGGAATGAAAAACTGTTTTTT. The full variable domain, with the rest looked up from reference TRBV19 and TRBJ1-4, is DGGITQSPKYLFRKEGQNVTLSCEQNLNHDAMYWYRQDPGQGLRLIYYSQIVNDFQKGDIAEGYSVSREKKESFPLTVTSAQKNPTAFYLCASSMVRGNEKLFFGSGTQLSVL.

V gene TRBV7-6 combines with J gene TRBJ2-1, with TRBD1 matching 9 bases. The trim removed 1 base at V and 8 bases at J, leaving 9 bases unmatched. Germline V lookup: CDR1 SGHVS, CDR2 FNYEAQ. The CDR3 consists of 16 residues. CDR3 DNA: TGTGCCAGCAGCTTAGTATCCGGGACAGGGTACGATGAGCAGTTCTTC. It specifies CASSLVSGTGYDEQFF.

This sequence joins TRBV19 and TRBJ2-5; D might be TRBD1 or TRBD2, each matching 5 bases. The CDR3 runs 17 residues. Germline V gene sequence: CDR1 LNHDA, CDR2 SQIVND (reference sequence). V was clipped by 5 bases and J by 5 bases, with 24 bases between them. CDR3 nucleotides: TGTGCCAGTAGTGTAGTCCGGGACGGACTGCACCGGGAGACCCAGTACTTC. Translating it yields CASSVVRDGLHRETQYF.